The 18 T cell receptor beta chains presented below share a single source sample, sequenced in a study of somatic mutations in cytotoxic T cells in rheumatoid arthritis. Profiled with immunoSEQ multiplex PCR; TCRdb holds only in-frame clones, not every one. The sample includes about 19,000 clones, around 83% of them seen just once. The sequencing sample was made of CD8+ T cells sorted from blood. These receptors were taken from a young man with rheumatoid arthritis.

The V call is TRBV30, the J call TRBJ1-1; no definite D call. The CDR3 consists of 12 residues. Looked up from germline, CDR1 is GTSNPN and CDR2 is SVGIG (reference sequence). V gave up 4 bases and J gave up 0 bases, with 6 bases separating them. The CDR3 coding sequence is TGTGCCTGGAACAACATGAACACTGAAGCTTTCTTT. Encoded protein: CAWNNMNTEAFF.

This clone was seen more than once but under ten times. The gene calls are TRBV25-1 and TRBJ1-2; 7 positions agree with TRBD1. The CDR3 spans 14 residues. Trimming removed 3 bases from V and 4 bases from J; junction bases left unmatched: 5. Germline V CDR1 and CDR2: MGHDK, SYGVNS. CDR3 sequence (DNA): TGTGCCAGCAGTGATTTCGGACAGGCCTATGGCTACACCTTC. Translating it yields CASSDFGQAYGYTF.

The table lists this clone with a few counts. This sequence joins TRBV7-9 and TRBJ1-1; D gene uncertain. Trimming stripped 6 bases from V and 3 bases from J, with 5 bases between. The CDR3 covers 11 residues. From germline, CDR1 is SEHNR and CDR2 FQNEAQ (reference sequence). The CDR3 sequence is CASRQDTEAFF. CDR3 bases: TGTGCCAGCAGACAAGACACTGAAGCTTTCTTT.

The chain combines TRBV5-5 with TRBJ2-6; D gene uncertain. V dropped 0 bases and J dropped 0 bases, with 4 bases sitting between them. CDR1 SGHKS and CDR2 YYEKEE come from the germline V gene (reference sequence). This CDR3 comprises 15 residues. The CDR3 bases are TGTGCCAGCAGCTTGGAGGCCTCTGGGGCCAACGTCCTGACTTTC. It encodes CASSLEASGANVLTF. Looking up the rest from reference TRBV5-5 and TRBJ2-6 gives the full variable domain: DAGVTQSPTHLIKTRGQQVTLRCSPISGHKSVSWYQQVLGQGPQFIFQYYEKEERGRGNFPDRFSARQFPNYSSELNVNALLLGDSALYLCASSLEASGANVLTFGAGSRLTVL.

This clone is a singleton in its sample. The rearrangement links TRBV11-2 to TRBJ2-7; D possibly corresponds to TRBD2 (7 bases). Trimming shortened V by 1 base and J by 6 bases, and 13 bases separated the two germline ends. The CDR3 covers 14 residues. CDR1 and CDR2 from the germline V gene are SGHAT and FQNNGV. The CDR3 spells CASSLVSGGGEQYF. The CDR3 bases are TGTGCCAGCAGCTTAGTTTCGGGGGGCGGCGAGCAGTACTTC.

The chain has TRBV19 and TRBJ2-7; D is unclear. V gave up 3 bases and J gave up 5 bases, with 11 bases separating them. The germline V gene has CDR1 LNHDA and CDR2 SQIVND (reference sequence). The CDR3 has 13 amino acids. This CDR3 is CASSILKYHEQYF. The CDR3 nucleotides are TGTGCCAGTAGTATCCTCAAGTACCACGAGCAGTACTTC.

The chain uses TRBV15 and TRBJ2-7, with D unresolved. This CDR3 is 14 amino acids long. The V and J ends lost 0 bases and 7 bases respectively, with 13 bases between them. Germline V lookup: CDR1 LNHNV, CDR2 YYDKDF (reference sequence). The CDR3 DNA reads TGTGCCACCAGCAGAGATCGTGACGGGCGGGAGCAGTACTTC. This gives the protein CATSRDRDGREQYF.

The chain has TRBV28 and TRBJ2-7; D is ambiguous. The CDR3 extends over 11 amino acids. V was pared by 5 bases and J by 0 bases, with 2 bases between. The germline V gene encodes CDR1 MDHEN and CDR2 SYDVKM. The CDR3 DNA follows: TGTGCCAGCAGTGGCTCCTACGAGCAGTACTTC. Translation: CASSGSYEQYF.

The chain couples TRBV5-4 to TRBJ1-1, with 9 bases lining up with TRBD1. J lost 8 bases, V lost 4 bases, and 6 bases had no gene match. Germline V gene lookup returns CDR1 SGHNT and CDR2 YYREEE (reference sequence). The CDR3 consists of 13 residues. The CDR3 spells CASSTRDREEAFF. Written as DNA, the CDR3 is TGTGCCAGCAGCACCCGGGACAGGGAAGAAGCTTTCTTT.

The CDR3 region has the DNA TGTGCCAGCATGCAGGGGGCTAATGAGCAGTTCTTC. As protein: CASMQGANEQFF. This sequence joins TRBV6-5 and TRBJ2-1; TRBD1 aligns across 8 bases. With V trimmed by 7 bases and J by 7 bases, 3 bases remained unmatched. The CDR3 sequence is 12 residues long. Germline CDR1 reads MNHEY; CDR2 reads SVGAGI.

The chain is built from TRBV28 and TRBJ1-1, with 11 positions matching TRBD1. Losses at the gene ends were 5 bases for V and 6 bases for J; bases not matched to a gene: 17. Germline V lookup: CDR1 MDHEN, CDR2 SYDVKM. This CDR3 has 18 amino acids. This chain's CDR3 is CASSPERTGGYIGPEAFF. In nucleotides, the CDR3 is TGTGCCAGCAGTCCCGAGCGGACAGGGGGCTATATCGGCCCTGAAGCTTTCTTT.

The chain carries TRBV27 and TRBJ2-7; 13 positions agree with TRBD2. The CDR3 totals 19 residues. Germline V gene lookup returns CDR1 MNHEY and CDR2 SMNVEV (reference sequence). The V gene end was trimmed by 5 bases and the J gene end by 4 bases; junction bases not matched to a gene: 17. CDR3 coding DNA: TGTGCCAGCAGTCGGACCGGGACAAGACTAGCGGGGGGACGGTACGAGCAGTACTTC. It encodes CASSRTGTRLAGGRYEQYF.

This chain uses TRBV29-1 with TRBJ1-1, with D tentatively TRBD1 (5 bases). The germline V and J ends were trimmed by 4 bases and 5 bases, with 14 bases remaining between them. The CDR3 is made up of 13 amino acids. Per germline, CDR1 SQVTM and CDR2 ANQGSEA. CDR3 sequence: CSVGGRVGTEAFF. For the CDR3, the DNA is TGCAGCGTTGGGGGCAGGGTCGGGACTGAAGCTTTCTTT.

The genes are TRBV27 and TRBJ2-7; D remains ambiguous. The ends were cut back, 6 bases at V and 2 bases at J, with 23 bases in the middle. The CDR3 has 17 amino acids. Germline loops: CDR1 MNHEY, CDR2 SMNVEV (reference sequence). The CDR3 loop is CASRFLGAPEVPYEQYF. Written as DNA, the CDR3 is TGTGCCAGCAGATTTTTAGGAGCACCCGAAGTCCCCTACGAGCAGTACTTC.

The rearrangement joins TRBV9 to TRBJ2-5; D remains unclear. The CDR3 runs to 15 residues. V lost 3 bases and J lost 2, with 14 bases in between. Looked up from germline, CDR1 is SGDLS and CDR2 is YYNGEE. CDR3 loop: CASSASGRKQETQYF. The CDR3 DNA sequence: TGTGCCAGCAGCGCTTCGGGCAGGAAACAAGAGACCCAGTACTTC.

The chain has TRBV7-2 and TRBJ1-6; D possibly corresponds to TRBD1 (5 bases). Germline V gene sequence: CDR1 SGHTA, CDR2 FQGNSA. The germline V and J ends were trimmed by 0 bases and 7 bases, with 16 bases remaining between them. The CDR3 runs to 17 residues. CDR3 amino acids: CASSLAAGRNGNSPLHF. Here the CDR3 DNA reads TGTGCCAGCAGCTTAGCGGCAGGGAGAAACGGAAATTCACCCCTCCACTTT.

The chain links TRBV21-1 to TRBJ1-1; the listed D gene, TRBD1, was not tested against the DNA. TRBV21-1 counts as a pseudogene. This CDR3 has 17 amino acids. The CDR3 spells CASSKGGRGQVDTEAFF. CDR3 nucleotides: TGTGCCAGCAGCAAAGGAGGCAGGGGGCAGGTGGACACTGAAGCTTTCTTT.

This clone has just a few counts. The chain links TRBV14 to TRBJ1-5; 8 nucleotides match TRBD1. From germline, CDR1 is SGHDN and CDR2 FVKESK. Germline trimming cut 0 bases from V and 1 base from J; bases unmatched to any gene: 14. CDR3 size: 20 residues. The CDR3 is CASSQDQDVARGQSNQPQHF. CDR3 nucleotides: TGTGCCAGCAGCCAAGATCAGGATGTGGCCAGGGGGCAAAGCAATCAGCCCCAGCATTTT.